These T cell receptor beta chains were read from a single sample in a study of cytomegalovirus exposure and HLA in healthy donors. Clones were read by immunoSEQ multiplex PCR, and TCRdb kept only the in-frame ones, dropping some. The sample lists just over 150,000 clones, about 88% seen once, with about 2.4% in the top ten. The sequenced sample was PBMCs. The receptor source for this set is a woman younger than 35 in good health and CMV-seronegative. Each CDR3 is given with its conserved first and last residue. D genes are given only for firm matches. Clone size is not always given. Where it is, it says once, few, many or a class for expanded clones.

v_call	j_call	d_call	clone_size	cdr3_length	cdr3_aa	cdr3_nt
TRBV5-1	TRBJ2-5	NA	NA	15	CASSLEKGLYGTQYF	TGCGCCAGCAGCTTGGAGAAGGGGTTGTACGGGACCCAGTACTTC
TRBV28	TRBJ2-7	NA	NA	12	CASRAGLHEQYF	TGTGCCAGCAGGGCAGGGTTACACGAGCAGTACTTC
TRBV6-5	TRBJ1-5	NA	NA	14	CASRTRGDNRPQHF	TGTGCCAGCCGGACCCGGGGGGACAATCGACCCCAGCATTTT
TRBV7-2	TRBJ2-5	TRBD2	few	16	CASSLAASGLQETQYF	TGTGCCAGCAGCTTAGCGGCTAGCGGGCTCCAAGAGACCCAGTACTTC
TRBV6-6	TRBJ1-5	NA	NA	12	CATNSGNQPQHF	TGTGCCACAAATTCGGGCAATCAGCCCCAGCATTTT
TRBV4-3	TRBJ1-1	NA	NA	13	CASSATGNTEAFF	TGCGCCAGCAGCGCAACAGGGAACACTGAAGCTTTCTTT
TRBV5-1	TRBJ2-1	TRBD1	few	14	CASGRDRVPNEQFF	TGCGCCAGCGGCCGGGACAGGGTCCCCAATGAGCAGTTCTTC
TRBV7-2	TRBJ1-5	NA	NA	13	CASSPTVNQPQHF	TGTGCCAGCAGCCCCACAGTTAATCAGCCCCAGCATTTT
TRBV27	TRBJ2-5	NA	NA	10	CASGSGTQYF	TGTGCCAGCGGCTCGGGGACCCAGTACTTC
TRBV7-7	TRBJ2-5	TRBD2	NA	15	CASSLGRGVFETQYF	TGTGCCAGCAGCTTAGGGCGGGGGGTTTTTGAGACCCAGTACTTC
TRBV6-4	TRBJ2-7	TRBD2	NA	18	CASSDRGPFSGGQYEQYF	TGTGCCAGCAGTGACCGGGGCCCATTTAGCGGGGGGCAGTACGAGCAGTACTTC
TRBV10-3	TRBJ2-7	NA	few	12	CAISDNFDEQYF	TGTGCCATCAGTGATAACTTCGACGAGCAGTACTTC
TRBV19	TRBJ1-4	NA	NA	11	CASSIEAELFF	TGTGCCAGTAGTATTGAGGCGGAACTGTTTTTT
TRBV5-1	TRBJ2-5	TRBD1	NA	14	CASSLAGGQETQYF	TGCGCCAGCAGCTTGGCAGGGGGACAAGAGACCCAGTACTTC
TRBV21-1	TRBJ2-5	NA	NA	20	CASSNLQLGTSGGAGETQYF	TGTGCCAGCAGCAACCTCCAACTCGGGACTAGCGGGGGGGCCGGGGAGACCCAGTACTTC
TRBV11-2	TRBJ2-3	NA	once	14	CASSTGTPPATQYF	TGTGCCAGCAGCACAGGCACGCCGCCAGCTACGCAGTATTTT
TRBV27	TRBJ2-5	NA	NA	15	CASSLGAGSWETQYF	TGTGCCAGCAGTCTAGGGGCAGGATCATGGGAGACCCAGTACTTC
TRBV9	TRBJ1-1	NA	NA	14	CASSVGPEETEAFF	TGTGCCAGCAGCGTGGGGCCCGAGGAAACTGAAGCTTTCTTT
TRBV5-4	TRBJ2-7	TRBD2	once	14	CASSFSSGSYEQYF	TGTGCCAGCAGCTTTTCTAGCGGTTCCTACGAGCAGTACTTC
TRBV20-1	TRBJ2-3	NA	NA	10	CSARRDTQYF	TGCAGTGCGAGGCGGGATACGCAGTATTTT
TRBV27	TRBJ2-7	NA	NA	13	CASSFNDPREQYF	TGTGCCAGCAGTTTCAACGACCCCAGGGAGCAGTACTTC
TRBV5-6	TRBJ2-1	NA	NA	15	CASSFDPSSYNEQFF	TGTGCCAGCAGCTTCGACCCTAGCTCCTACAATGAGCAGTTCTTC
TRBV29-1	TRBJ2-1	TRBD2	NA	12	CSVAGGLDEQFF	TGCAGCGTAGCGGGAGGTTTGGATGAGCAGTTCTTC